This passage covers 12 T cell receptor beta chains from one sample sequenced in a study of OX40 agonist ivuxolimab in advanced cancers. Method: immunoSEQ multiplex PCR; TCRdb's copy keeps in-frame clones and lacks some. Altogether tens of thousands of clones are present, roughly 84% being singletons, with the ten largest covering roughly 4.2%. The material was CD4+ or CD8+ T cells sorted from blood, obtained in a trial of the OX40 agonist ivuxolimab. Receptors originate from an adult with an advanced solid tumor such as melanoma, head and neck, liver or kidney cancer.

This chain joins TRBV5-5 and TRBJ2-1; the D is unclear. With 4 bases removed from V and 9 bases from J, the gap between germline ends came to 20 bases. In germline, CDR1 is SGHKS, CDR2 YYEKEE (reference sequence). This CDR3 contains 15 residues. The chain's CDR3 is CASSLQQTERSEQFF. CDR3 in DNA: TGTGCCAGCAGCCTCCAACAAACTGAACGGAGTGAGCAGTTCTTC.

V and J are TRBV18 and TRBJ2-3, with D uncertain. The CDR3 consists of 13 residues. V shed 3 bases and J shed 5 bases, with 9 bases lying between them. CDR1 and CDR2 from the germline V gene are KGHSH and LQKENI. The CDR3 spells CASSPVPGDTQYF. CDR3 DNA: TGTGCCAGCTCACCGGTCCCAGGAGATACGCAGTATTTT.

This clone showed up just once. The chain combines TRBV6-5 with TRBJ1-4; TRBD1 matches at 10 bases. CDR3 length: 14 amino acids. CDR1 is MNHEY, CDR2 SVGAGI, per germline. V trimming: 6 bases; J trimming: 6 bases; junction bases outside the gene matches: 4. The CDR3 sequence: CASRDRGGYEKLFF. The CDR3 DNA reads TGTGCCAGCAGGGACAGGGGGGGGTATGAAAAACTGTTTTTT.

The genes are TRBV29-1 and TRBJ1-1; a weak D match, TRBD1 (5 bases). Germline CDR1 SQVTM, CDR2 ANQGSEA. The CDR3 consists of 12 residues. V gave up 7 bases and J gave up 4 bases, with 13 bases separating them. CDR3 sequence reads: CSASWGTTEAFF. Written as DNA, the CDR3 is TGCAGCGCTAGCTGGGGGACCACTGAAGCTTTCTTT. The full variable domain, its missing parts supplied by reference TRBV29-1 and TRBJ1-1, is SAVISQKPSRDICQRGTSLTIQCQVDSQVTMMFWYRQQPGQSLTLIATANQGSEATYESGFVIDKFPISRPNLTFSTLTVSNMSPEDSSIYLCSASWGTTEAFFGQGTRLTVV.

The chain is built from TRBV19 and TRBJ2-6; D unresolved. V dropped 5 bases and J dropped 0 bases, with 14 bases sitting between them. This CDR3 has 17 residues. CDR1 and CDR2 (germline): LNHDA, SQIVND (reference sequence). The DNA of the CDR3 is TGTGCCAGTAGTGTACAGACCCTTAGCTCTGGGGCCAACGTCCTGACTTTC. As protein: CASSVQTLSSGANVLTF.

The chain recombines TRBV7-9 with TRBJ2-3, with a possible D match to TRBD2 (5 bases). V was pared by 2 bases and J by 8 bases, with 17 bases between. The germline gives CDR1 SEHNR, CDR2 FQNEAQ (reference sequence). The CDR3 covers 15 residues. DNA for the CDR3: TGTGCCAGCAGCTTAAGGGATTCGGGTGGAGGTACGCAGTATTTT. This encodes CASSLRDSGGGTQYF.

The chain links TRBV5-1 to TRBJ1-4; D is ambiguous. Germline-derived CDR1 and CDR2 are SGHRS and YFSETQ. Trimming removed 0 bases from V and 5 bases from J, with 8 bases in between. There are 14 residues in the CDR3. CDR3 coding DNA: TGCGCCAGCAGCTTGGCCGGTCTAAATGAAAAACTGTTTTTT. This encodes CASSLAGLNEKLFF.

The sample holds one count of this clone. The CDR3 DNA sequence: TGTGCCAGCAGTGAAGAAGGATACACCATATATTTT. This gives the protein CASSEEGYTIYF. The rearrangement links TRBV2 to TRBJ1-3; D uncertain. Germline lookup yields CDR1 SNHLY and CDR2 FYNNEI. Deletions cut 1 base from V and 8 bases from J, with 6 bases between. The CDR3 length is 12 residues.

The CDR3 DNA sequence: TGCAGCGTTCCGACAGGCGTCCTGAACACTGAAGCTTTCTTT. It is translated as CSVPTGVLNTEAFF. The V and J genes are TRBV29-1 and TRBJ1-1, with a tentative D call TRBD1 (6 bases). The CDR3 loop spans 14 amino acids. Germline CDR1 is SQVTM and CDR2 is ANQGSEA. V was pared by 5 bases and J by 0 bases, with 13 bases between.

The CDR3 here is CASSVGMNTEAFF. The DNA of the CDR3 is TGTGCCAGTAGCGTGGGCATGAACACTGAAGCTTTCTTT. The rearrangement joins TRBV19 to TRBJ1-1; D is undetermined. V shed 6 bases and J shed 0 bases, with 8 bases lying between them. This CDR3 is built from 13 residues. CDR1 and CDR2 (germline): LNHDA, SQIVND (reference sequence).

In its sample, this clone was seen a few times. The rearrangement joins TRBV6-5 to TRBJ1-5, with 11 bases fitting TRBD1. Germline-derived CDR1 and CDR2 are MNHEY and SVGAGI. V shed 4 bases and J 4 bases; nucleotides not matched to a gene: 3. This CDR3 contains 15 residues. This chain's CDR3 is CASSSRDRGNQPQHF. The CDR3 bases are TGTGCCAGCAGTTCCCGGGACAGGGGGAATCAGCCCCAGCATTTT.

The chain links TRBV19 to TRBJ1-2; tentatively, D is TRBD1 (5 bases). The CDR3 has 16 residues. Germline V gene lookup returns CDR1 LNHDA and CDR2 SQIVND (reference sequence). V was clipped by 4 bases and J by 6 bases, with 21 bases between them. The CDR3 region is CASSNRGRGRKDGYTF. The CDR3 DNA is TGTGCCAGTAGTAATCGGGGGAGGGGTCGTAAGGATGGCTACACCTTC. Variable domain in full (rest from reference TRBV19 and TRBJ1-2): DGGITQSPKYLFRKEGQNVTLSCEQNLNHDAMYWYRQDPGQGLRLIYYSQIVNDFQKGDIAEGYSVSREKKESFPLTVTSAQKNPTAFYLCASSNRGRGRKDGYTFGSGTRLTVV.